A selection of T cell receptor beta chains follows, all from one sample in a study of blood T cell repertoires in COVID-19. Only in-frame clones appear in the TCRdb table, and some are missing; sequencing was by immunoSEQ multiplex PCR. This table holds approximately 260,000 clones, about 91% found once. What was sequenced was peripheral blood. The receptors were sampled from a woman aged 40 to 55 who had recovered from COVID-19. Each CDR3 is given with its conserved first and last residue. D genes are given only for firm matches. A clone size is listed for some rows: how often the clone was seen (once, few, many), or a class if it is expanded.

V: TRBV7-9
length: 15
size: .
J: TRBJ2-1
D: TRBD2
DNA: TGTGCCAGCAGCCCATCTAGCGGGGGGTACAATGAGCAGTTCTTC
CDR3: CASSPSSGGYNEQFF

V: TRBV28
length: 14
size: .
J: TRBJ2-7
D: TRBD1
DNA: TGTGCCAGCAGTTTAGGGGGGACAGGGAACGAGCAGTACTTC
CDR3: CASSLGGTGNEQYF

V: TRBV2
length: 13
size: .
J: TRBJ2-1
D: TRBD2
DNA: TGTGCCAGCGTGACTAGCGCCTACAATGAGCAGTTCTTC
CDR3: CASVTSAYNEQFF

V: TRBV7-7
length: 14
size: .
J: TRBJ2-3
D: TRBD1
DNA: TGTGCCAGCAGCTCGAACACAGGGGCAGATACGCAGTATTTT
CDR3: CASSSNTGADTQYF

V: TRBV7-2
length: 13
size: .
J: TRBJ2-3
D: .
DNA: TGTGCCAGCAGCCCCCGTTCTGCAGATACGCAGTATTTT
CDR3: CASSPRSADTQYF

V: TRBV4-1
length: 14
size: .
J: TRBJ2-1
D: .
DNA: TGCGCCAGCAGCCTTACCGTTACTAGCTACCAGCAGTTCTTC
CDR3: CASSLTVTSYQQFF

V: TRBV10-3
length: 15
size: .
J: TRBJ1-5
D: .
DNA: TGTGCCATCAGTGAGTTAGGGGATAGCAATCAGCCCCAGCATTTT
CDR3: CAISELGDSNQPQHF

V: TRBV30
length: 14
size: .
J: TRBJ1-5
D: TRBD1
DNA: TGTGCCTGGAGTGTACAGGGGGCTAGTGAGCCCCAGCATTTT
CDR3: CAWSVQGASEPQHF

V: TRBV28
length: 13
size: .
J: TRBJ2-1
D: .
DNA: TGTGCCAGCAGGGGCGGCGGGTACAATGAGCAGTTCTTC
CDR3: CASRGGGYNEQFF

V: TRBV2
length: 11
size: .
J: TRBJ2-7
D: .
DNA: TGTGCCAGCAGCCCCAACTACGAGCAGTACTTC
CDR3: CASSPNYEQYF

V: TRBV10-3
length: 12
size: .
J: TRBJ2-4
D: .
DNA: TGTGCCCCGGTGCTAGCCAAAAACATTCAGTACTTC
CDR3: CAPVLAKNIQYF

V: TRBV29-1
length: 15
size: .
J: TRBJ2-1
D: .
DNA: TGCAGCGTTGAAGATCGAGGGAGACCGGACAATGAGCAGTTCTTC
CDR3: CSVEDRGRPDNEQFF

V: TRBV5-4
length: 12
size: .
J: TRBJ2-7
D: .
DNA: TGTGCCAGCAGCCCGGGACAAACCGAGCAGTACTTC
CDR3: CASSPGQTEQYF

V: TRBV2
length: 16
size: .
J: TRBJ1-1
D: TRBD1
DNA: TGTGCCAGCAGTAAACAGGGGGCCAAAAAGAACACTGAAGCTTTCTTT
CDR3: CASSKQGAKKNTEAFF

V: TRBV12-5
length: 15
size: .
J: TRBJ2-2
D: TRBD2
DNA: TGTGCTAGTGGTTTCGGGACTACATTTACCGGGGAGCTGTTTTTT
CDR3: CASGFGTTFTGELFF

V: TRBV19
length: 16
size: .
J: TRBJ2-3
D: TRBD2
DNA: TGTGCCAGTAGTATAGTAGCGGGAGGCTTCACAGATACGCAGTATTTT
CDR3: CASSIVAGGFTDTQYF

V: TRBV4-1
length: 15
size: .
J: TRBJ2-3
D: .
DNA: TGCGCCAGCAGCCAGGGGACACTAAGCACAGATACGCAGTATTTT
CDR3: CASSQGTLSTDTQYF

V: TRBV3-1/TRBV3-2
length: 14
size: .
J: TRBJ1-3
D: .
DNA: TGTGCCAGCAGCCGAGGACACTCTGGAAACACCATATATTTT
CDR3: CASSRGHSGNTIYF

V: TRBV20-1
length: 11
size: .
J: TRBJ2-5
D: .
DNA: TGCAGTGCTAGAGATCGGGAGACCCAGTACTTC
CDR3: CSARDRETQYF

V: TRBV7-9
length: 16
size: .
J: TRBJ2-2
D: TRBD1
DNA: TGTGCCAGCAGATTCCCGGGACAGGGTACCCCTGGGGAGCTGTTTTTT
CDR3: CASRFPGQGTPGELFF

V: TRBV28
length: 14
size: .
J: TRBJ1-2
D: .
DNA: TGTGCCAGCAGTTTACGTACAGGGAACTATGGCTACACCTTC
CDR3: CASSLRTGNYGYTF

V: TRBV7-9
length: 15
size: .
J: TRBJ2-3
D: .
DNA: TGTGCCAGCAGCTCCCACGGGAGCGGCCCAGATACGCAGTATTTT
CDR3: CASSSHGSGPDTQYF

V: TRBV7-2
length: 18
size: .
J: TRBJ2-3
D: TRBD2
DNA: TGTGCCAGCAGCTTAGGAGGGCTAGCGGGAGTACGGGGAGATACGCAGTATTTT
CDR3: CASSLGGLAGVRGDTQYF

V: TRBV18
length: 13
size: .
J: TRBJ2-5
D: TRBD2
DNA: TGTGCCAGCCTCCCCGGGGGAGGGGAGACCCAGTACTTC
CDR3: CASLPGGGETQYF

V: TRBV4-3
length: 14
size: .
J: TRBJ1-2
D: .
DNA: TGCGCCAGCAGCCAAGAAGGGGGTGCCTATGGCTACACCTTC
CDR3: CASSQEGGAYGYTF

V: TRBV18
length: 14
size: .
J: TRBJ2-7
D: .
DNA: TGTGCCAGCTCCGAAATCGGGAACTCCTACGAGCAGTACTTC
CDR3: CASSEIGNSYEQYF

V: TRBV12-5
length: 16
size: .
J: TRBJ2-1
D: TRBD1
DNA: TGTGCTAGTGGTAAATCCCGGGACAGGCCGAACAATGAGCAGTTCTTC
CDR3: CASGKSRDRPNNEQFF

V: TRBV5-6
length: 15
size: once
J: TRBJ2-7
D: .
DNA: TGTGCCAGCAGGGCCATAGCTCAACACCTGAACGAGCAGTACTTC
CDR3: CASRAIAQHLNEQYF

V: TRBV28
length: 12
size: .
J: TRBJ1-2
D: .
DNA: TGTGCCAGCAGTTTGGCAGGGTCGGGCTACACCTTC
CDR3: CASSLAGSGYTF

V: TRBV5-1
length: 16
size: .
J: TRBJ2-2
D: .
DNA: TGCGCCAGCAGCTTGGCCACGGACAGTGAGACCGGGGAGCTGTTTTTT
CDR3: CASSLATDSETGELFF

V: TRBV28
length: 17
size: once
J: TRBJ2-1
D: TRBD2
DNA: TGTGCCAGCAGTTTATGGATACTAGCGGGAAGTGGTAATGAGCAGTTCTTC
CDR3: CASSLWILAGSGNEQFF

V: TRBV7-4
length: 16
size: .
J: TRBJ1-2
D: TRBD1
DNA: TGTGCCAGCAGCCCATCCGACAGGGAGGAAAACTATGGCTACACCTTC
CDR3: CASSPSDREENYGYTF